The 21 T cell receptor beta chains in this list originate from one sample, sequenced in a study of blood T cell repertoires in COVID-19. Produced via immunoSEQ multiplex PCR; TCRdb's table is partial and in-frame only. The sample contains about 21,000 clones, 82% of which appear only once. The sample taken for sequencing was peripheral blood. The receptors come from a human donor in a cohort sampled during active COVID-19.

The chain uses TRBV6-1 and TRBJ2-7, with 8 nucleotides matching TRBD1. In germline, CDR1 is MNHNS, CDR2 SASEGT. J lost 5 bases, V lost 3 bases, and 3 bases had no gene match. The CDR3 totals 13 residues. The CDR3, as DNA: TGTGCCAGCAGTGACCGGGACAGGAACGAGCAGTACTTC. It encodes CASSDRDRNEQYF.

This clone occurred once. The gene calls are TRBV6-1 and TRBJ1-5; no clear D. Looked up from germline, CDR1 is MNHNS and CDR2 is SASEGT. The CDR3 spans 15 residues. The V end lost 2 bases, the J end lost 5 bases, and 13 bases lay between the germline ends. CDR3: CASSENLGVDQPQHF. The CDR3 nucleotides read TGTGCCAGCAGTGAAAACCTCGGGGTCGATCAGCCCCAGCATTTT.

V gene TRBV7-3 combines with J gene TRBJ2-1; 9 bases fit TRBD2. The CDR3 is made up of 16 amino acids. J gave up 5 bases and V 0 bases, and 5 bases lay outside the gene matches. Germline CDR1 reads SGHTA; CDR2 reads FQGTGA. The CDR3 DNA sequence: TGTGCCAGCAGCTTAACGAGGGTAGCGGGGGACAATGAGCAGTTCTTC. As protein: CASSLTRVAGDNEQFF. Full variable domain (missing parts from reference TRBV7-3 and TRBJ2-1): GAGVSQTPSNKVTEKGKYVELRCDPISGHTALYWYRQSLGQGPEFLIYFQGTGAADDSGLPNDRFFAVRPEGSVSTLKIQRTERGDSAVYLCASSLTRVAGDNEQFFGPGTRLTVL.

A remark on this clone: This sample also contains other DNA sequences that code for the same CDR3. V usage is TRBV27 and J usage is TRBJ2-1, with 7 bases fitting TRBD2. This CDR3 comprises 16 residues. Germline trimming cut 7 bases from V and 0 bases from J; bases unmatched to any gene: 9. Germline V lookup: CDR1 MNHEY, CDR2 SMNVEV (reference sequence). CDR3 sequence reads: CASIPLAASSYNEQFF. CDR3 sequence (DNA): TGTGCCAGCATACCTCTAGCGGCTAGCTCCTACAATGAGCAGTTCTTC.

The chain couples TRBV6-6 to TRBJ2-1, with D maybe TRBD1 (5 bases). The V gene's germline CDR1 is MNHNY and CDR2 SVGAGI (reference sequence). Trimming removed 4 bases at V and 5 bases at J, with 9 bases between. The CDR3 consists of 13 residues. The CDR3 reads CASSSDRHNEQFF. For the CDR3, the DNA is TGTGCCAGCAGTTCAGACAGACACAATGAGCAGTTCTTC.

The V and J genes are TRBV6-5 and TRBJ1-1; 7 nucleotides agree with TRBD1. CDR3 length equals 14 residues. Germline trimming cut 5 bases from V and 5 bases from J; bases unmatched to any gene: 8. CDR1 MNHEY and CDR2 SVGAGI come from the germline V gene. Here the CDR3 reads CASSPRQGATEAFF. The CDR3 nucleotides are TGTGCCAGCAGTCCGCGACAGGGAGCGACTGAAGCTTTCTTT.

The rearrangement links TRBV6-6 to TRBJ2-3, with 8 bases aligning to TRBD2. The CDR3 sequence is 14 residues long. Trimming at V came to 4 bases and at J to 2 bases, leaving 2 bases not matched to a gene. Germline assignment: CDR1 MNHNY and CDR2 SVGAGI (reference sequence). DNA for the CDR3: TGTGCCAGCAGTTTCGGACTAGCCACAGATACGCAGTATTTT. Translated: CASSFGLATDTQYF.

The chain employs TRBV4-3 and TRBJ1-4; TRBD1 might be the D (6 bases). The CDR3 is 18 amino acids. CDR1 and CDR2 from the germline V gene are LGHNA and YSLEER. The germline V and J ends were trimmed by 0 bases and 7 bases, with 21 bases remaining between them. The CDR3 sequence is CASSQDPRQDRMSEKLFF. In DNA form, the CDR3 reads TGCGCCAGCAGCCAAGATCCGAGGCAGGACAGAATGAGTGAAAAACTGTTTTTT.

CDR3 bases: TGTGCCAGCAGCCCGTTGGGTGGAAGGGACAGAAACACCATATATTTT. Translating gives CASSPLGGRDRNTIYF. The chain uses TRBV7-2 and TRBJ1-3, with TRBD1 as a possible D gene (6 bases). Germline CDR1 reads SGHTA; CDR2 reads FQGNSA. The CDR3 has 16 residues. The V end was cut by 5 bases, the J end by 5 bases, with 19 bases between.

V usage is TRBV6-5 and J usage is TRBJ2-7; 13 bases agree with TRBD2. Germline V lookup: CDR1 MNHEY, CDR2 SVGAGI. J gave up 3 bases and V 6 bases, and 5 bases lay outside the gene matches. This CDR3 comprises 15 residues. The DNA of the CDR3 is TGTGCCAGCAGGACTAGACTAGCGGGGGGCTACGAGCAGTACTTC. This sequence encodes CASRTRLAGGYEQYF.

The chain couples TRBV5-5 to TRBJ1-1; 10 nucleotides agree with TRBD1. CDR3 length: 14 residues. The V gene's germline CDR1 is SGHKS and CDR2 YYEKEE (reference sequence). V lost 2 bases to trimming and J lost 8 bases; unmatched junction nucleotides: 6. The CDR3 DNA reads as TGTGCCAGCAGCTTCGGGACAGGGGCTTTGGAAGCTTTCTTT. It yields the protein CASSFGTGALEAFF.

In nucleotides, the CDR3 is TGTGCCAGCCTAGGGGGCCTGGGGGCCTACGAGCAGTACTTC. It yields the protein CASLGGLGAYEQYF. The chain uses TRBV6-6 and TRBJ2-7; 7 bases map to TRBD1. Per the germline V gene, CDR1 is MNHNY and CDR2 is SVGAGI (reference sequence). V lost 8 bases and J lost 2; bases outside the gene matches: 9. The CDR3 length is 14 residues.

The chain uses TRBV6-5 and TRBJ2-5; 10 nucleotides line up with TRBD2. The CDR3 is 15 amino acids. Unmatched junction bases numbered 7, after V lost 5 bases and J lost 4 bases. Germline V CDR1 and CDR2: MNHEY, SVGAGI. The CDR3 protein is CASSPLAGGPETQYF. CDR3 nucleotide sequence: TGTGCCAGCAGTCCATTAGCGGGAGGACCAGAGACCCAGTACTTC.

The genes are TRBV14 and TRBJ2-5; 12 bases are a match to TRBD1. The V gene's germline CDR1 is SGHDN and CDR2 FVKESK. Trimming at V came to 4 bases and at J to 5 bases, leaving 8 bases not matched to a gene. This CDR3 comprises 16 residues. The chain's CDR3 is CASSPPGTGGAETQYF. In DNA, the CDR3 is TGTGCCAGCAGCCCACCGGGGACAGGGGGCGCTGAGACCCAGTACTTC.

The rearrangement links TRBV11-2 to TRBJ2-1; 11 bases agree with TRBD2. Germline V lookup: CDR1 SGHAT, CDR2 FQNNGV. J gave up 13 bases and V 4 bases, and 12 bases lay outside the gene matches. The CDR3 is made up of 15 amino acids. The CDR3 loop is CASSSAILLAGVQFF. The DNA of the CDR3 is TGTGCCAGCAGCTCCGCGATTTTACTAGCGGGAGTACAGTTCTTC.

CDR3 DNA: TGTGCCACCAGCAGAGAAGCGTCTTACACCACAGATACGCAGTATTTT. It yields the protein CATSREASYTTDTQYF. The J gene is TRBJ2-3, the V gene TRBV15; D is unclear. The CDR3 runs to 16 residues. Deletions cut 0 bases from V and 2 bases from J, with 12 bases between. Germline CDR1 LNHNV, CDR2 YYDKDF (reference sequence).

This clone was observed a handful of times. The V and J genes are TRBV6-5 and TRBJ2-1; 8 positions agree with TRBD1. The V and J ends lost 7 bases and 9 bases, in that order; junction bases with no gene match: 8. The CDR3 totals 13 residues. Per the germline V gene, CDR1 is MNHEY and CDR2 is SVGAGI. CDR3 coding DNA: TGTGCCAGCAAAGGACAGGGTTTGGCTGAGCAGTTCTTC. This translates into CASKGQGLAEQFF.

The V gene is TRBV5-4, the J gene TRBJ2-6, with 8 bases matching TRBD1. V lost 1 base and J lost 4; bases outside the gene matches: 7. CDR1 is SGHNT and CDR2 is YYREEE in the germline V gene (reference sequence). The CDR3 has 17 amino acids. Here the CDR3 reads CASSLMGRGQGANVLTF. The CDR3 coding sequence is TGTGCCAGCAGCTTGATGGGCAGGGGGCAGGGGGCCAACGTCCTGACTTTC.

This clone has a single count. The chain combines TRBV7-6 with TRBJ1-4, with unresolved D. This CDR3 is 18 amino acids long. Germline CDR1 reads SGHVS; CDR2 reads FNYEAQ. V was clipped by 0 bases and J by 8 bases, with 22 bases between them. Here the CDR3 DNA reads TGTGCCAGCAGCTTAGCCGGGGTCGGCCAGTCCCTTGGGGAAAAACTGTTTTTT. This gives the protein CASSLAGVGQSLGEKLFF.

The chain recombines TRBV14 with TRBJ2-7; D is unclear. CDR3 length: 14 amino acids. V shed 0 bases and J shed 4 bases, with 10 bases lying between them. CDR1 and CDR2 from the germline V gene are SGHDN and FVKESK. The CDR3 region is CASSQDRGVYEQYF. CDR3 nucleotide sequence: TGTGCCAGCAGCCAAGATCGAGGCGTGTACGAGCAGTACTTC.

V usage is TRBV4-2 and J usage is TRBJ2-7, with TRBD2 matching over 10 bases. Losses at the gene ends were 2 bases for V and 6 bases for J; bases not matched to a gene: 4. Germline V gene sequence: CDR1 LGHNA, CDR2 YNFKEQ. This CDR3 has 14 residues. CDR3 nucleotides: TGTGCCAGCAGCCAACTATCTAGCGGGGGCGAGCAGTACTTC. Translation gives CASSQLSSGGEQYF.